This T cell receptor beta chain was profiled in a study of cytomegalovirus exposure and HLA in healthy donors. This CDR3 is built from 17 residues. Trimming left V 0 bases short and J 4 bases short, with 14 bases between. CDR1 SGHDT and CDR2 YYEEEE come from the germline V gene. Generated by immunoSEQ multiplex PCR, the TCRdb table keeps only in-frame clones and is missing some. The table shows tens of thousands of clones, with over 90% occurring only once. The V call is TRBV5-6, the J call TRBJ2-6; D is possibly TRBD2 (7 bases). This clonotype originated in a woman aged 18 to 35 in good health and CMV-seronegative. The sample consisted of PBMCs. The CDR3: CASSLAGGLAGANVLTF. CDR3 sequence (DNA): TGTGCCAGCAGCTTGGCGGGGGGCCTGGCCGGGGCCAACGTCCTGACTTTC.